The clone carrying this T cell receptor beta chain came up many times. In TCRdb, the 5' RACE reads were re-called with MiXCR into one record per CDR3 protein. The sample includes approximately 40,000 distinct CDR3 sequences, roughly 3.8% of them seen just once. The sample belongs to a study of neurological immune-mediated disorders. The CDR3 runs 11 residues. Looked up from germline, CDR1 is DFQATT and CDR2 is SNEGSKA (reference sequence). This TCR derives from a man aged 25-40 years with multiple sclerosis. This rearrangement joins TRBV20-1 to TRBJ1-4, with D hard to call. Sequenced material: PBMCs. CDR3 sequence (DNA): TGCAGCAGTGAGGACCGAGAAAAACTGTTTTTT. Its translation is CSSEDREKLFF.